This entry describes one T cell receptor beta chain. The entry originates in a study of cytomegalovirus exposure and HLA in healthy donors. Primers: 60 Vbeta forward and 13 Jbeta reverse. The protocol was immunoSEQ multiplex PCR, while the TCRdb copy is restricted to in-frame clones and leaves out a portion. The table lists about 100,000 clones. Germline CDR1 LGHNA, CDR2 YSLEER. V was cut by 0 bases and J by 0 bases, with 5 bases left in between. The CDR3 runs to 15 residues. The sequenced sample consisted of PBMCs. This receptor was taken from a girl aged 10-17 years in good health and CMV-seropositive. The gene calls are TRBV4-3 and TRBJ2-2; no firm D call. The CDR3 region has the DNA TGCGCCAGCAGCCAAGATAATGCGAACACCGGGGAGCTGTTTTTT. This encodes CASSQDNANTGELFF.